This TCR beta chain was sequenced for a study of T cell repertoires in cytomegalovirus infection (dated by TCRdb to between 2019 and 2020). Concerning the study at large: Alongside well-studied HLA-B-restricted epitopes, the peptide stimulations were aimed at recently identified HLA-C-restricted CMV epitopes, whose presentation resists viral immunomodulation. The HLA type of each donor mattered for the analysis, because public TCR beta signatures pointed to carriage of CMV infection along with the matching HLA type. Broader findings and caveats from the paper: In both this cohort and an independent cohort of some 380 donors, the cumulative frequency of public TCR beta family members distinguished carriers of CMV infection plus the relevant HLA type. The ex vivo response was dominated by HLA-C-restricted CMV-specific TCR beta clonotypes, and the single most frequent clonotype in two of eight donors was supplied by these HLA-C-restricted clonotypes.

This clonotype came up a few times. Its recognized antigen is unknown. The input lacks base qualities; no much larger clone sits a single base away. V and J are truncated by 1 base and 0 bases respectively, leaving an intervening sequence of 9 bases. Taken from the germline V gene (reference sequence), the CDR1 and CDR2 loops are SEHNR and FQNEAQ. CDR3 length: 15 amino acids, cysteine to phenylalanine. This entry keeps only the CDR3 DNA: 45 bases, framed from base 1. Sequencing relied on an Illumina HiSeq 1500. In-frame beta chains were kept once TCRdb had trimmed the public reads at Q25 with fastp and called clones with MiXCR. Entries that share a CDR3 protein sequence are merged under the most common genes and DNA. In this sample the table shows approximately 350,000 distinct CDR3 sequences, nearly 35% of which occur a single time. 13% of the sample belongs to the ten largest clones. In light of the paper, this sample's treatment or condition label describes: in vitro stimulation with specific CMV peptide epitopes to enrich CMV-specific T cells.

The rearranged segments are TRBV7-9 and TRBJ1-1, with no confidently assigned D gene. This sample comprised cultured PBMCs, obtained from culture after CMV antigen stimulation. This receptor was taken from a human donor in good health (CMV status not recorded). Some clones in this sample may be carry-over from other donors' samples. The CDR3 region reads CASSLDGRLNTEAFF. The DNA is TGTGCCAGCAGCTTAGACGGCAGGTTGAACACTGAAGCTTTCTTT.